A single sample gave rise to the 32 T cell receptor beta chains below, sequenced in a study of T cell responses to AZD1222 COVID-19 vaccine. Sequencing used immunoSEQ multiplex PCR; TCRdb keeps in-frame clones, though not all of them. The sample shows 110,000 to 150,000 clones, around 90% of them seen only once. This specimen was peripheral blood, taken on day 0 of AZD1222 vaccination. Receptors originate from an adult in good health.

The chain links TRBV5-4 to TRBJ2-5; 9 bases fit TRBD2. V lost 3 bases to trimming and J lost 5 bases; unmatched junction nucleotides: 8. CDR3 length: 15 amino acids. Per the germline V gene, CDR1 is SGHNT and CDR2 is YYREEE (reference sequence). CDR3 bases: TGTGCCAGCAGCTCAAGGGCTAGCGGGGCGGAGACCCAGTACTTC. Translated: CASSSRASGAETQYF.

This chain connects TRBV7-2 to TRBJ2-5, with 8 bases identical to TRBD2. V dropped 1 base and J dropped 9; count of bases not matched to a gene: 10. The CDR3 loop spans 15 amino acids. CDR1 SGHTA and CDR2 FQGNSA come from the germline V gene. As DNA, the CDR3 is TGTGCCAGCAGCTTAGATTGGGTAGCGGGGAGGCCCCAGTACTTC. Its translation: CASSLDWVAGRPQYF.

Written as DNA, the CDR3 is TGTGCCAGCAGCCACCGGAACGAGGACGATACGCAGTATTTT. This sequence encodes CASSHRNEDDTQYF. This chain links TRBV5-4 with TRBJ2-3; no definite D call. The V and J ends lost 4 bases and 6 bases respectively, with 15 bases between them. This CDR3 contains 14 residues. Germline V gene lookup returns CDR1 SGHNT and CDR2 YYREEE (reference sequence).

This chain connects TRBV19 to TRBJ1-6; no firm D call. The CDR3 loop spans 12 amino acids. Trimming took 3 bases from V and 9 from J, leaving 6 bases between them. Germline CDR1 is LNHDA and CDR2 is SQIVND (reference sequence). The DNA of the CDR3 is TGTGCCAGTAGTATCAACGGTTCACCCCTCCACTTT. This sequence encodes CASSINGSPLHF.

There are a few counts of this clone. The J gene is TRBJ2-5, the V gene TRBV5-8; D uncertain. The CDR3 loop spans 13 amino acids. Looked up from germline, CDR1 is SGHTS and CDR2 is YDEGEE. The germline V and J ends were trimmed by 4 bases and 5 bases, with 12 bases remaining between them. Written as DNA, the CDR3 is TGTGCCAGCAGCCCGGGCGGAGTCGAGACCCAGTACTTC. Translating gives CASSPGGVETQYF.

This clone was seen only a few times. The chain couples TRBV3-1 (or the pseudogene TRBV3-2) to TRBJ2-7; 14 bases line up with TRBD2. Germline V gene data show CDR1 as LGHDT and CDR2 as YNNKEL (reference sequence). This CDR3 spans 14 amino acids. V gave up 8 bases and J gave up 6 bases; unmatched junction bases: 6. CDR3 protein: CASSGTSGSSEQYF. The CDR3 DNA follows: TGTGCCAGCTCGGGGACTAGCGGGAGTTCCGAGCAGTACTTC.

V gene TRBV7-3 combines with J gene TRBJ1-3; 8 positions match TRBD1. There are 20 residues in the CDR3. The germline V gene has CDR1 SGHTA and CDR2 FQGTGA. Germline trimming cut 0 bases from V and 1 base from J; bases unmatched to any gene: 14. DNA of the CDR3: TGTGCCAGCAGCTTAACTGAGGTGGAACGACAGGGGATATCTGGAAACACCATATATTTT. Protein product: CASSLTEVERQGISGNTIYF. The whole variable domain, filled in from reference TRBV7-3 and TRBJ1-3, reads GAGVSQTPSNKVTEKGKYVELRCDPISGHTALYWYRQSLGQGPEFLIYFQGTGAADDSGLPNDRFFAVRPEGSVSTLKIQRTERGDSAVYLCASSLTEVERQGISGNTIYFGEGSWLTVV.

J is TRBJ2-5 and V is TRBV4-3; D is unresolved. The CDR3 is 14 amino acids. The V end lost 0 bases, the J end lost 7 bases, and 12 bases lay between the germline ends. Germline V CDR1 and CDR2: LGHNA, YSLEER. The DNA for the CDR3 is TGCGCCAGCAGCCAAGAACAGAGAATTGGGACCCAGTACTTC. This codes for CASSQEQRIGTQYF.

This clone was counted between two and nine times. This rearrangement joins TRBV5-4 to TRBJ1-3, with D possibly matching TRBD1 (6 bases). V was shortened by 2 bases and J by 0 bases, with 6 bases between the two germline ends. The germline V gene encodes CDR1 SGHNT and CDR2 YYREEE (reference sequence). The CDR3 extends over 14 amino acids. The CDR3, as DNA: TGTGCCAGCAGCTTACAGGGCTCTGGAAACACCATATATTTT. It translates to CASSLQGSGNTIYF.

Written as DNA, the CDR3 is TGTGCCAGCAGCACCTATACAGGGAACACCGGGGAGCTGTTTTTT. Protein sequence: CASSTYTGNTGELFF. V is TRBV7-3 and J is TRBJ2-2; maybe TRBD1 (5 bases). Between the trimmed V and J ends, which lost 5 bases and 1 base, there was a span of 11 bases. The germline V gene has CDR1 SGHTA and CDR2 FQGTGA. The CDR3 contains 15 residues.

The chain uses TRBV5-1 and TRBJ1-6; no reliable D call. The CDR3 has 14 amino acids. Trimming removed 4 bases from V and 14 bases from J, with 19 bases in between. Germline V gene sequence: CDR1 SGHRS, CDR2 YFSETQ. The CDR3 region has the DNA TGCGCCAGCAGCGCAGCTTCTCCAACGTCTACCCTCCACTTT. Residues: CASSAASPTSTLHF.

The rearrangement uses TRBV19 and TRBJ1-4, with D unclear. The CDR3 is 15 residues long. CDR1 LNHDA and CDR2 SQIVND come from the germline V gene (reference sequence). With 4 bases removed from V and 5 bases from J, the gap between germline ends came to 14 bases. The CDR3 loop is CASSKLGQRNEKLFF. CDR3 DNA sequence: TGTGCCAGTAGTAAGTTGGGCCAGCGGAATGAAAAACTGTTTTTT.

The table lists this clone with a count of one. DNA for the CDR3: TGTGCCAGCAGCGATTGGGAGGGAGGGACACCAAAAAGGGGAGATCAGCCCCAGCATTTT. This encodes CASSDWEGGTPKRGDQPQHF. This chain links TRBV21-1 with TRBJ1-5. TRBV21-1 is listed as a pseudogene. This CDR3 has 20 residues.

This clone was picked up a small number of times. The rearrangement uses TRBV3-1 (or the pseudogene TRBV3-2) and TRBJ2-7, with 9 bases matching TRBD1. Germline lookup yields CDR1 LGHDT and CDR2 YNNKEL (reference sequence). V lost 6 bases and J lost 3; bases outside the gene matches: 6. The CDR3 loop spans 14 amino acids. The CDR3 spells CASSRGQGSYEQYF. DNA of the CDR3: TGTGCCAGCAGTCGAGGACAGGGGAGCTACGAGCAGTACTTC.

The V call is TRBV5-1, the J call TRBJ1-1, with D unresolved. The length of the CDR3 is 15 residues. V was shortened by 3 bases and J by 0 bases, with 12 bases between the two germline ends. The germline gives CDR1 SGHRS, CDR2 YFSETQ. CDR3 nucleotides: TGCGCCAGCAGCTCCCCACAGAGTTTGAACACTGAAGCTTTCTTT. The encoded protein is CASSSPQSLNTEAFF.

This rearrangement joins TRBV28 to TRBJ2-7, with D perhaps given as TRBD1 or TRBD2 (5 bases each). V was shortened by 7 bases and J by 4 bases, with 11 bases between the two germline ends. The CDR3 length is 12 residues. From germline, CDR1 is MDHEN and CDR2 SYDVKM. CDR3: CASNGAPYEQYF. CDR3 bases: TGTGCCAGCAACGGGGCACCATACGAGCAGTACTTC.

This clone appeared a few times. The chain has TRBV2 and TRBJ2-4; 7 bases match TRBD1. The CDR3 loop spans 14 amino acids. The ends lost 5 bases at V and 6 bases at J; junction bases unmatched: 7. CDR1 is SNHLY and CDR2 is FYNNEI in the germline V gene. The CDR3 sequence is CASSTGTVPNIQYF. The CDR3 DNA reads TGTGCCAGCAGTACCGGGACAGTCCCAAACATTCAGTACTTC.

The chain carries TRBV3-1 (or the pseudogene TRBV3-2) and TRBJ2-2; D may match TRBD1 or TRBD2 (5 bases each). The V gene lost 2 bases and the J gene lost 6 bases, with 10 bases spanning the gap. The germline V gene encodes CDR1 LGHDT and CDR2 YNNKEL (reference sequence). The CDR3 is 14 residues long. CDR3 in DNA: TGTGCCAGCAGCCAATACGGGGCGGCCGGGGAGCTGTTTTTT. It codes for CASSQYGAAGELFF.

The chain uses TRBV2 and TRBJ1-3; 9 nucleotides match TRBD1. Germline trimming cut 2 bases from V and 2 bases from J; bases unmatched to any gene: 4. Germline V gene lookup returns CDR1 SNHLY and CDR2 FYNNEI. CDR3 length: 16 amino acids. The CDR3 nucleotides read TGTGCCAGCAGTGAAAACAGGGGGCAAACTGGAAACACCATATATTTT. Amino acid sequence: CASSENRGQTGNTIYF.

The chain joins TRBV9 to TRBJ1-3; D unclear. The germline V gene encodes CDR1 SGDLS and CDR2 YYNGEE. The CDR3 runs 14 residues. V lost 3 bases and J lost 4, with 11 bases in between. The CDR3 reads CASSASLPGNTIYF. The CDR3 DNA follows: TGTGCCAGCAGCGCATCCCTACCCGGAAACACCATATATTTT.

For this clone: Its ends do not fully match the called genes, so a read error is possible. The V gene is TRBV4-3, the J gene TRBJ1-1, with D possibly being TRBD1 (5 bases). This CDR3 is built from 13 residues. Germline V gives CDR1 LGHNA, CDR2 YSLEER. CDR3 in DNA: TGCGCCAGCAGCCAAGAATCATGGGGGGTGATCGCCTTT. Encoded protein: CASSQESWGVIAF.

The chain uses TRBV12-3 or TRBV12-4 and TRBJ2-3; D is ambiguous. There are 13 residues in the CDR3. The germline V and J ends were trimmed by 5 bases and 4 bases, with 10 bases remaining between them. CDR3 region: CASSPDVSDTQYF. In nucleotides, the CDR3 is TGTGCCAGCAGTCCCGATGTTTCAGATACGCAGTATTTT.

The rearrangement joins TRBV23-1 to TRBJ2-1; D is perhaps TRBD1 (6 bases). TRBV23-1 is an ORF, with its function uncertain. The V end lost 4 bases, the J end lost 6 bases, and 13 bases lay between the germline ends. The CDR3 runs to 14 residues. The chain's CDR3 is CASSLPGALNEQFF. CDR3 nucleotides: TGCGCCAGCAGTCTCCCAGGGGCCCTCAATGAGCAGTTCTTC.

V and J are TRBV15 and TRBJ2-7; 10 nucleotides align to TRBD1. The germline V gene has CDR1 LNHNV and CDR2 YYDKDF (reference sequence). V was pared by 3 bases and J by 1 base, with 6 bases of the junction left unmatched. The CDR3 is 16 amino acids. CDR3 DNA: TGTGCCACCAGCAGGTGGGACAGGGGACCTTCCTACGAGCAGTACTTC. Residues: CATSRWDRGPSYEQYF.

Remarks on this clone: One end of the junction is discordant with germline, which a read error may explain. The V gene is TRBV30, the J gene TRBJ1-5, with D maybe TRBD1 (5 bases). CDR1 is GTSNPN and CDR2 is SVGIG in the germline V gene (reference sequence). This CDR3 region has 13 residues. CDR3 sequence reads: CALSRGGDQPQHF. The CDR3 coding sequence is TGTGCCTTGAGTCGGGGGGGGGATCAGCCCCAGCATTTT.

The chain carries TRBV25-1 and TRBJ2-3, with a possible D match to TRBD2 (6 bases). The germline gives CDR1 MGHDK, CDR2 SYGVNS. Between the trimmed V and J ends, which lost 2 bases and 2 bases, there was a span of 11 bases. This CDR3 is 15 amino acids long. The CDR3 DNA is TGTGCCAGCAGTGAAGGGGGGATCCCCACAGATACGCAGTATTTT. The encoded protein is CASSEGGIPTDTQYF.

CDR3 sequence reads: CAIRTDYEQYF. The CDR3 DNA is TGTGCCATCAGGACAGACTACGAGCAGTACTTC. The genes are TRBV10-3 and TRBJ2-7; the D gene is possibly TRBD1 (5 bases). The V end lost 6 bases, the J end lost 3 bases, and 6 bases lay between the germline ends. Germline V gene data show CDR1 as ENHRY and CDR2 as SYGVKD. CDR3 length equals 11 residues.

The chain is built from TRBV6-2 or TRBV6-3 and TRBJ1-2; D ambiguous. Germline V lookup: CDR1 MNHEY, CDR2 SVGEGT. V shed 5 bases and J shed 7 bases, with 11 bases lying between them. There are 12 residues in the CDR3. Here the CDR3 DNA reads TGTGCCAGCAGTGGGGTGTTCGGTGGCTACACCTTC. This encodes CASSGVFGGYTF.

The rearrangement links TRBV28 to TRBJ1-3; D is perhaps TRBD1 (6 bases). Trimming removed 3 bases at V and 0 bases at J, with 21 bases between. CDR1 MDHEN and CDR2 SYDVKM come from the germline V gene. The CDR3 extends over 19 amino acids. CDR3 coding DNA: TGTGCCAGCAGTTTTTTTTCGCTCAGGGACACTTCCTCTGGAAACACCATATATTTT. Translating gives CASSFFSLRDTSSGNTIYF.

This sequence joins TRBV12-3 or TRBV12-4 and TRBJ1-2; possibly TRBD1 for D (6 bases). The CDR3 covers 13 residues. V was clipped by 5 bases and J by 8 bases, with 15 bases between them. CDR3 in amino acids: CASSIQGLGGYTF. The CDR3 coding sequence is TGTGCCAGCAGTATACAGGGTTTGGGCGGCTACACCTTC.

The CDR3 DNA sequence: TGTGCCAGCGTTGGACAGAAAAATGAAAAACTGTTTTTT. Encoded protein: CASVGQKNEKLFF. The chain has TRBV18 and TRBJ1-4; a possible D gene is TRBD1 (6 bases). The CDR3 runs 13 residues. V gave up 8 bases and J gave up 5 bases, with 12 bases separating them. Germline V gene lookup returns CDR1 KGHSH and CDR2 LQKENI.

The V and J genes are TRBV7-2 and TRBJ2-2; tentatively, D is TRBD1 or TRBD2 (5 bases each). Germline V gene data show CDR1 as SGHTA and CDR2 as FQGNSA. CDR3 size: 14 residues. Trimming pared 1 base from V and 4 bases from J, leaving 7 bases between. DNA for the CDR3: TGTGCCAGCAGCTTAGGGGGGAGCACCGGGGAGCTGTTTTTT. Protein product: CASSLGGSTGELFF.